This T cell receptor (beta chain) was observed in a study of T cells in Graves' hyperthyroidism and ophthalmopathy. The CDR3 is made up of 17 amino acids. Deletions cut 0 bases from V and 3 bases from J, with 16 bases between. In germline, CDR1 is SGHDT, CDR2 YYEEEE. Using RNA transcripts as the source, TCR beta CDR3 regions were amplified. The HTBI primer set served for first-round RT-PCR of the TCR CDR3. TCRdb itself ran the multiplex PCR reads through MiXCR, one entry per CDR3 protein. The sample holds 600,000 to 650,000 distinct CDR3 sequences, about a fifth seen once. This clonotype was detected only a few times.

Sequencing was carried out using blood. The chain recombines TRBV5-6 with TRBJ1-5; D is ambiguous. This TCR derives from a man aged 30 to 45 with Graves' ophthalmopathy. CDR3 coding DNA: TGTGCCAGCAGCTTGGCCGGTGGTTTAGGGCCCAATCAGCCCCAGCATTTT. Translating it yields CASSLAGGLGPNQPQHF. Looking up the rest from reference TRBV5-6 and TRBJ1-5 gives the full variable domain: DAGVTQSPTHLIKTRGQQVTLRCSPKSGHDTVSWYQQALGQGPQFIFQYYEEEERQRGNFPDRFSGHQFPNYSSELNVNALLLGDSALYLCASSLAGGLGPNQPQHFGDGTRLSIL.